This T cell receptor (beta chain) was sequenced during a study of cytomegalovirus exposure and HLA in healthy donors. Findings of the study overall: Later analysis placed DRB1 highest and HLA-C lowest in TCR association rates, which differed by HLA locus. Listed as cytomegalovirus-associated were around 160 TCR beta chains. TCR beta V segments were, for the most part, productive about 87% or about 30% of the time in an earlier analysis.

In the PCR, 60 Vbeta and 13 Jbeta primers were used. Profiled with immunoSEQ multiplex PCR; TCRdb holds only in-frame clones, not every one. Of under 120,000 clones listed, around 80% are singletons. Germline V lookup: CDR1 MNHEY, CDR2 SVGAGI. This CDR3 has 13 amino acids. Trimming removed 5 bases from V and 7 bases from J, with 9 bases in between. Turning to this clone: What it recognizes is unknown.

This sequence originates from a female donor in good health and CMV-seropositive. The gene calls are TRBV6-5 and TRBJ1-6; D is ambiguous. Sequences were obtained from PBMCs. The CDR3 region is CASSTGENSPLHF. In DNA form, the CDR3 reads TGTGCCAGCAGTACGGGAGAGAATTCACCCCTCCACTTT.